The 25 T cell receptor beta chains below all came from one sample that was sequenced in a study of cytomegalovirus exposure and HLA in healthy donors. This PCR relied on a set of 60 Vbeta primers and 13 Jbeta primers. Sequencing was performed with immunoSEQ multiplex PCR; in TCRdb, only in-frame clones are kept and a portion is missing. The sample shows about 120,000 clones, 78% of them seen only once. Source material: PBMCs. Every receptor here comes from a woman aged 25 to 39 in good health and CMV-seropositive.

This clone came up a few times. The chain combines TRBV10-3 with TRBJ2-3, with TRBD2 matching 7 bases. The CDR3 is made up of 15 amino acids. Germline V gene data show CDR1 as ENHRY and CDR2 as SYGVKD. V was clipped by 8 bases and J by 1 base; unmatched bases: 9. The CDR3 bases are TGTGCCATCGGCGGCCTAGCGGACGGCACAGATACGCAGTATTTT. This codes for CAIGGLADGTDTQYF.

This clone has a handful of counts. In DNA form, the CDR3 reads TGTGCCAGCAAAGATACCGGGACAGCTAAAGAGACCCAGTACTTC. Amino acid sequence: CASKDTGTAKETQYF. The V call is TRBV6-5, the J call TRBJ2-5; TRBD1 aligns across 7 bases. The CDR3 loop spans 15 amino acids. With 7 bases clipped from V and 3 bases from J, the junction kept 11 bases outside the gene matches. Germline V CDR1 and CDR2: MNHEY, SVGAGI.

This clone came up a few times. The V call is TRBV7-2, the J call TRBJ2-5, with D perhaps TRBD2 (6 bases). Looked up from germline, CDR1 is SGHTA and CDR2 is FQGNSA. V shed 5 bases and J shed 5 bases, with 15 bases lying between them. This CDR3 is 14 amino acids long. The chain's CDR3 is CASSPQGGGETQYF. CDR3 coding DNA: TGTGCCAGCAGCCCCCAGGGAGGTGGGGAGACCCAGTACTTC.

The chain joins TRBV11-2 to TRBJ2-7; the D is unclear. Trimming took 1 base from V and 1 from J, leaving 17 bases between them. Germline V gene sequence: CDR1 SGHAT, CDR2 FQNNGV. The CDR3 spans 17 residues. This CDR3 is CASSLVGAGDDSYEQYF. The CDR3 DNA reads as TGTGCCAGCAGCTTAGTAGGTGCAGGCGATGATTCCTACGAGCAGTACTTC. Drawing the rest from reference TRBV11-2 and TRBJ2-7, the complete variable domain is EAGVAQSPRYKIIEKRQSVAFWCNPISGHATLYWYQQILGQGPKLLIQFQNNGVVDDSQLPKDRFSAERLKGVDSTLKIQPAKLEDSAVYLCASSLVGAGDDSYEQYFGPGTRLTVT.

The CDR3, as DNA: TGTGCCACCAGCGGAAACAGGGAACAAGAGACCCAGTACTTC. Its protein product is CATSGNREQETQYF. The gene calls are TRBV15 and TRBJ2-5; TRBD1 might be the D (6 bases). The V end lost 5 bases, the J end lost 2 bases, and 12 bases lay between the germline ends. The CDR3 runs to 14 residues. Germline CDR1 and CDR2: LNHNV and YYDKDF (reference sequence). Together with reference TRBV15 and TRBJ2-5, the CDR3 gives the full variable domain: DAMVIQNPRYQVTQFGKPVTLSCSQTLNHNVMYWYQQKSSQAPKLLFHYYDKDFNNEADTPDNFQSRRPNTSFCFLDIRSPGLGDTAMYLCATSGNREQETQYFGPGTRLLVL.

The rearrangement uses TRBV6-6 and TRBJ2-5; D is possibly TRBD1 (6 bases). V shed 6 bases and J shed 5 bases, with 10 bases lying between them. The CDR3 consists of 12 residues. CDR1 MNHNY and CDR2 SVGAGI come from the germline V gene (reference sequence). The CDR3 here is CASSQGRETQYF. The CDR3 nucleotides read TGTGCCAGCAGCCAGGGGCGGGAGACCCAGTACTTC.

The chain joins TRBV4-2 to TRBJ1-2; D call uncertain. Trimming removed 0 bases from V and 8 bases from J, with 10 bases in between. Germline V gene sequence: CDR1 LGHNA, CDR2 YNFKEQ. The CDR3 spans 13 residues. The CDR3 DNA reads TGTGCCAGCAGCCAAGATTTGTCTTTGGGCTACACCTTC. Amino acid sequence: CASSQDLSLGYTF.

The J gene is TRBJ2-4, the V gene TRBV4-3, with D tentatively TRBD1 (5 bases). Germline assignment: CDR1 LGHNA and CDR2 YSLEER. This CDR3 spans 15 amino acids. V was cut by 0 bases and J by 7 bases, with 13 bases left in between. CDR3 region: CASSQEPRVGNIQYF. Here the CDR3 DNA reads TGCGCCAGCAGCCAAGAACCCAGGGTAGGGAACATTCAGTACTTC.

This clone occurred a few times. The chain couples TRBV5-1 to TRBJ2-7; tentatively, D is TRBD2 (5 bases). The length of the CDR3 is 14 residues. Trimming took off 0 bases at V and 4 bases at J, with 11 bases between the two ends. Per the germline V gene, CDR1 is SGHRS and CDR2 is YFSETQ. The CDR3 loop is CASSLADGVYEQYF. DNA of the CDR3: TGCGCCAGCAGCTTGGCGGACGGGGTTTACGAGCAGTACTTC.

This clone occurred a few times. Germline and junction disagree at one end, which may indicate a read error. This sample includes further DNA sequences coding for the same CDR3. This CDR3 reads CASSDGGGSLSSYNSPLHF. The CDR3 coding sequence is TGTGCCAGCAGCGATGGAGGTGGTTCGTTGAGCTCCTATAATTCCCCCCTCCACTTT. The chain carries TRBV9 and TRBJ1-6, with unresolved D. CDR1 is SGDLS and CDR2 is YYNGEE in the germline V gene. The CDR3 runs to 19 residues.

As DNA, the CDR3 is TGTGCCAGCAGTTACTCGAAAGGGGCGGAAGAGACCCAGTACTTC. As protein: CASSYSKGAEETQYF. The rearrangement joins TRBV6-6 to TRBJ2-5, with D perhaps TRBD1 (5 bases). Germline V gene sequence: CDR1 MNHNY, CDR2 SVGAGI (reference sequence). This CDR3 spans 15 amino acids. The ends were cut back, 0 bases at V and 3 bases at J, with 11 bases in the middle.

V gene TRBV4-1 combines with J gene TRBJ2-3; 14 bases fit TRBD2. Trimming at V came to 1 base and at J to 5 bases, leaving 2 bases not matched to a gene. Germline V lookup: CDR1 MGHRA, CDR2 YSYEKL. There are 16 residues in the CDR3. The CDR3 region has the DNA TGCGCCAGCAGCCAAGGACTAGCGGGGGGGAGAGATACGCAGTATTTT. It is translated as CASSQGLAGGRDTQYF.

The CDR3 spells CASSIYGGGSQDTQYF. The CDR3 region has the DNA TGTGCCAGTAGTATTTATGGCGGGGGGTCTCAAGATACGCAGTATTTT. V gene TRBV19 combines with J gene TRBJ2-3; 8 nucleotides line up with TRBD2. Germline V lookup: CDR1 LNHDA, CDR2 SQIVND (reference sequence). After removal of 3 bases from V and 5 bases from J, the junction contained 10 bases not matched to a gene. The length of the CDR3 is 16 residues.

This clone was counted once. The chain is built from TRBV4-2 and TRBJ2-5; TRBD1 aligns across 8 bases. The CDR3 has 16 amino acids. Germline V gene sequence: CDR1 LGHNA, CDR2 YNFKEQ. V gave up 0 bases and J gave up 5 bases; unmatched junction bases: 8. In nucleotides, the CDR3 is TGTGCCAGCAGCCAAGAGTTCCGGACAGGGCTGGAGACCCAGTACTTC. This sequence encodes CASSQEFRTGLETQYF.

V usage is TRBV6-5 and J usage is TRBJ1-4, with 7 bases that match TRBD1. Germline V gene lookup returns CDR1 MNHEY and CDR2 SVGAGI. Trimming removed 4 bases from V and 8 bases from J; junction bases left unmatched: 13. This CDR3 region has 16 residues. CDR3 region: CASSSLATGEREKLFF. The CDR3 bases are TGTGCCAGCAGTTCACTCGCAACAGGGGAGCGCGAAAAACTGTTTTTT.

V and J are TRBV6-1 and TRBJ1-2; possible D gene TRBD1, 6 bases. Trimming took off 6 bases at V and 8 bases at J, with 16 bases between the two ends. This CDR3 is 13 amino acids long. Germline V CDR1 and CDR2: MNHNS, SASEGT. CDR3 loop: CASRMRTVDGYTF. CDR3 nucleotide sequence: TGTGCCAGCAGGATGAGGACAGTCGACGGCTACACCTTC.

The CDR3 here is CASRARGEQFF. Written as DNA, the CDR3 is TGTGCCAGCAGGGCCCGTGGTGAGCAGTTCTTC. The chain uses TRBV2 and TRBJ2-1; D gene unclear. V lost 6 bases and J lost 9, with 9 bases in between. CDR3 length: 11 residues. Looked up from germline, CDR1 is SNHLY and CDR2 is FYNNEI.

The V gene is TRBV18, the J gene TRBJ2-3; D is perhaps TRBD2 (5 bases). The CDR3 runs to 14 residues. V was clipped by 3 bases and J by 4 bases, with 11 bases between them. Looked up from germline, CDR1 is KGHSH and CDR2 is LQKENI. CDR3 in DNA: TGTGCCAGCTCACCGACCACCGGGGCAGATACGCAGTATTTT. Protein: CASSPTTGADTQYF.

This chain joins TRBV27 and TRBJ1-2, with D perhaps matching TRBD1 (6 bases). Germline CDR1 is MNHEY and CDR2 is SMNVEV (reference sequence). CDR3 length equals 15 residues. Trimming shortened V by 2 bases and J by 7 bases, and 17 bases separated the two germline ends. This CDR3 is CASSLNGGREFGYTF. CDR3 DNA sequence: TGTGCCAGCAGTTTAAACGGGGGGCGCGAATTTGGCTACACCTTC.

This clone came up a few times. This chain joins TRBV20-1 and TRBJ2-7, with a tentative D call TRBD2 (6 bases). The CDR3 sequence is 11 residues long. The V gene's germline CDR1 is DFQATT and CDR2 SNEGSKA (reference sequence). Trimming cost V 6 bases and J 4 bases, with 10 bases left between them. The CDR3 loop reads CSAPSGYEQYF. The DNA for the CDR3 is TGCAGTGCCCCCAGCGGGTACGAGCAGTACTTC.

The CDR3 here is CSAGYRRPQHF. The CDR3 DNA reads TGCAGTGCCGGATACAGGAGGCCCCAGCATTTT. V is TRBV20-1 and J is TRBJ1-5; D possibly corresponds to TRBD1 (5 bases). The V end lost 6 bases, the J end lost 9 bases, and 12 bases lay between the germline ends. This CDR3 is built from 11 residues. The germline V gene encodes CDR1 DFQATT and CDR2 SNEGSKA (reference sequence).

The V gene is TRBV19, the J gene TRBJ2-7; a weak D match, TRBD2 (7 bases). CDR1 and CDR2 from the germline V gene are LNHDA and SQIVND (reference sequence). V lost 7 bases and J 3 bases, leaving 19 bases between the germline ends. This CDR3 contains 15 residues. DNA of the CDR3: TGTGCCAGTAATCTTCGAGCGGGGACACTCTACGAGCAGTACTTC. It translates to CASNLRAGTLYEQYF.

The chain is built from TRBV4-1 and TRBJ1-2; no clear D. CDR1 is MGHRA, CDR2 YSYEKL, per germline. The CDR3 loop spans 17 amino acids. V lost 0 bases to trimming and J lost 1 base, with 15 bases between them. This CDR3 is CASSQDAMGANNYGYTF. The CDR3 nucleotides read TGCGCCAGCAGCCAAGATGCGATGGGAGCTAATAACTATGGCTACACCTTC.

This sequence joins TRBV11-1 and TRBJ2-2; D gene ambiguous. Trimming cost V 3 bases and J 1 base, with 12 bases left between them. The CDR3 has 16 amino acids. Germline V lookup: CDR1 SGHAT, CDR2 FQDESV (reference sequence). CDR3 sequence: CASSLESGKNTGELFF. Here the CDR3 DNA reads TGTGCCAGCAGCTTGGAATCAGGAAAGAACACCGGGGAGCTGTTTTTT.

The CDR3 loop is CASSPTGAEGEQYF. The CDR3, as DNA: TGTGCCAGCTCACCGACAGGGGCCGAGGGCGAGCAGTACTTC. The rearrangement links TRBV18 to TRBJ2-7; 8 bases fit TRBD1. The V and J ends lost 3 bases and 6 bases, in that order; junction bases with no gene match: 7. The germline gives CDR1 KGHSH, CDR2 LQKENI. This CDR3 contains 14 residues.